A selection of T cell receptor beta chains follows, all from one sample in a study of regulatory T cells in long-lasting Graves disease. From the multiplex PCR reads, TCRdb called clonotypes with MiXCR, one entry per CDR3 protein. Here the sample spans 400,000 to 550,000 distinct CDR3 sequences, under 15% being singletons. This sample was shared with a second study, whose subject was T cells in Graves' hyperthyroidism and ophthalmopathy.

The sample here was peripheral blood mononuclear cells (PBMCs), taken at new diagnosis, from a patient treated with antithyroid drugs. These receptors all come from a woman aged 25-40 years with Graves disease. Both conserved end residues are part of each CDR3. Each record gives: clone size, J gene, CDR3 length, V gene, D gene, CDR3 DNA, CDR3 protein. A D gene is named only where the DNA matches it firmly. Size is omitted from some rows. Given values are once, few, many or a class for expanded clones.

clone_size: -; j_call: TRBJ2-3; cdr3_length: 14; v_call: TRBV12-3/TRBV12-4; d_call: TRBD2; cdr3_nt: TGTGCCAGCAGTTTCGGGGGAGGGGCAGATACGCAGTATTTT; cdr3_aa: CASSFGGGADTQYF
clone_size: -; j_call: TRBJ2-7; cdr3_length: 15; v_call: TRBV5-1; d_call: -; cdr3_nt: TGCGCCAGCAGCTTGGAGGGCAGGGTCAACTTCGAGCAGTACTTC; cdr3_aa: CASSLEGRVNFEQYF
clone_size: few; j_call: TRBJ1-2; cdr3_length: 15; v_call: TRBV5-6; d_call: -; cdr3_nt: TGTGCCAGCAGCCCTGGGACACCGCCTAACTATGGCTACACCTTC; cdr3_aa: CASSPGTPPNYGYTF
clone_size: many; j_call: TRBJ1-1; cdr3_length: 15; v_call: TRBV10-1; d_call: -; cdr3_nt: TGCGCCAGCAGTGAATCAGGGGTGGAGAACACTGAAGCTTTCTTT; cdr3_aa: CASSESGVENTEAFF
clone_size: many; j_call: TRBJ1-1; cdr3_length: 14; v_call: TRBV11-2; d_call: -; cdr3_nt: TGTGCCAGCAGCTACCCGGGGGGGAACACTGAAGCTTTCTTT; cdr3_aa: CASSYPGGNTEAFF
clone_size: many; j_call: TRBJ2-3; cdr3_length: 19; v_call: TRBV20-1; d_call: TRBD2; cdr3_nt: TGCAGTGCTGATCCGGGACTAGCGGGGGAGTGGTTGATATCGGATACGCAGTATTTT; cdr3_aa: CSADPGLAGEWLISDTQYF
clone_size: few; j_call: TRBJ2-1; cdr3_length: 14; v_call: TRBV7-8; d_call: -; cdr3_nt: TGTGCCAGCAGCTTATCCGGGACTCACAATGAGCAGTTCTTC; cdr3_aa: CASSLSGTHNEQFF
clone_size: -; j_call: TRBJ1-2; cdr3_length: 13; v_call: TRBV7-9; d_call: -; cdr3_nt: TGTGCCAGCAGCTTAGGGCACAGGGATGGCTACACCTTC; cdr3_aa: CASSLGHRDGYTF
clone_size: -; j_call: TRBJ2-1; cdr3_length: 15; v_call: TRBV5-4; d_call: -; cdr3_nt: TGTGCCAGCAGCTTGGTGGGGGCCGCCTACAATGAGCAGTTCTTC; cdr3_aa: CASSLVGAAYNEQFF
clone_size: once; j_call: TRBJ2-3; cdr3_length: 16; v_call: TRBV28; d_call: TRBD1; cdr3_nt: TGTGCCAGCAGTCCTCCGGGACAGGGAGACACAGATACGCAGTATTTT; cdr3_aa: CASSPPGQGDTDTQYF
clone_size: few; j_call: TRBJ2-7; cdr3_length: 15; v_call: TRBV5-1; d_call: -; cdr3_nt: TGCGCCAGCAGCTCCACCGGGACGGTTGCCTACGAGCAGTACTTC; cdr3_aa: CASSSTGTVAYEQYF
clone_size: -; j_call: TRBJ1-2; cdr3_length: 14; v_call: TRBV11-2; d_call: -; cdr3_nt: TGTGCCAGCAATGGTGTAGGGCGACACTATGGCTACACCTTC; cdr3_aa: CASNGVGRHYGYTF
clone_size: many; j_call: TRBJ2-7; cdr3_length: 17; v_call: TRBV20-1; d_call: -; cdr3_nt: TGCAGTGCTAGCCTCCGGCGAGGAATGCGGGCGACCTACGAGCAGTACTTC; cdr3_aa: CSASLRRGMRATYEQYF
clone_size: -; j_call: TRBJ2-1; cdr3_length: 20; v_call: TRBV5-1; d_call: TRBD2; cdr3_nt: TGCGCCAGCAGCGAGGGACTAGCCGTTCGGCTACGGGTACCCCACAATGAGCAGTTCTTC; cdr3_aa: CASSEGLAVRLRVPHNEQFF
clone_size: many; j_call: TRBJ2-5; cdr3_length: 13; v_call: TRBV20-1; d_call: -; cdr3_nt: TGCAGTGCTTGTATCGCAGGGGAAGAGACCCAGTACTTC; cdr3_aa: CSACIAGEETQYF
clone_size: many; j_call: TRBJ2-1; cdr3_length: 14; v_call: TRBV3-1; d_call: -; cdr3_nt: TGTGCCAGCAGCCAAGATCGCGGGTCGAATGAGCAGTTCTTC; cdr3_aa: CASSQDRGSNEQFF
clone_size: many; j_call: TRBJ1-4; cdr3_length: 16; v_call: TRBV3-1; d_call: TRBD1; cdr3_nt: TGTGCCAGCAGCCAGAAGGGGACAGGGGTTAATGAAAAACTGTTTTTT; cdr3_aa: CASSQKGTGVNEKLFF
clone_size: -; j_call: TRBJ2-7; cdr3_length: 16; v_call: TRBV19; d_call: TRBD2; cdr3_nt: TGTGCCAGTAGTATAGAAGTAGCGGGAGGATACTACGAGCAGTACTTC; cdr3_aa: CASSIEVAGGYYEQYF
clone_size: -; j_call: TRBJ1-1; cdr3_length: 13; v_call: TRBV10-2; d_call: -; cdr3_nt: TGCGCCAGCAGTGAGTTGGAGAACACTGAAGCTTTCTTT; cdr3_aa: CASSELENTEAFF
clone_size: -; j_call: TRBJ1-2; cdr3_length: 13; v_call: TRBV24-1; d_call: -; cdr3_nt: TGTGCCACCAGTGATCCGGGACGGGATGGCCACACCTTC; cdr3_aa: CATSDPGRDGHTF
clone_size: -; j_call: TRBJ1-4; cdr3_length: 15; v_call: TRBV6-1; d_call: TRBD1; cdr3_nt: TGTGCCAGCACCGCCCAGGGGGCCGGGGCTGAAAAACTGTTTTTT; cdr3_aa: CASTAQGAGAEKLFF
clone_size: -; j_call: TRBJ2-7; cdr3_length: 13; v_call: TRBV15; d_call: -; cdr3_nt: TGTGCCACCAGCAGAGATCACCAGTACGAGCAGTACTTC; cdr3_aa: CATSRDHQYEQYF
clone_size: -; j_call: TRBJ2-1; cdr3_length: 16; v_call: TRBV19; d_call: TRBD2; cdr3_nt: TGTGCCAGTAGGCAGGAGGGGACTAGGGTTAACAATGAGCAGTTCTTC; cdr3_aa: CASRQEGTRVNNEQFF
clone_size: -; j_call: TRBJ2-7; cdr3_length: 14; v_call: TRBV5-4; d_call: -; cdr3_nt: TGTGCCAGCAGCTCTCCGGGACTTCCCTACGAGCAGTACTTC; cdr3_aa: CASSSPGLPYEQYF
clone_size: -; j_call: TRBJ1-6; cdr3_length: 15; v_call: TRBV11-2; d_call: TRBD1; cdr3_nt: TGTGCCAGCAGCCAAGGACAGGGCTATAATTCACCCCTCCACTTT; cdr3_aa: CASSQGQGYNSPLHF
clone_size: few; j_call: TRBJ2-7; cdr3_length: 17; v_call: TRBV4-1; d_call: -; cdr3_nt: TGCGCCAGCAGCCAGGTGGCGGACTCTTTTATTCCCTACGAGCAGTACTTC; cdr3_aa: CASSQVADSFIPYEQYF
clone_size: -; j_call: TRBJ2-7; cdr3_length: 15; v_call: TRBV20-1; d_call: -; cdr3_nt: TGCAGTGCTTCTACTGGCCGGGGGACCTCCTACGAGCAGTACTTC; cdr3_aa: CSASTGRGTSYEQYF
clone_size: -; j_call: TRBJ2-7; cdr3_length: 14; v_call: TRBV10-3; d_call: TRBD1; cdr3_nt: TGTGCCATCAGTGAGGGACAGGGGACCTACGAGCAGTACTTC; cdr3_aa: CAISEGQGTYEQYF
clone_size: many; j_call: TRBJ2-7; cdr3_length: 17; v_call: TRBV6-2/TRBV6-3; d_call: -; cdr3_nt: TGTGCCAGCAGTTACTCGATGGGGGGGCCGAGGATGTACGAGCAGTACTTC; cdr3_aa: CASSYSMGGPRMYEQYF
clone_size: few; j_call: TRBJ1-4; cdr3_length: 16; v_call: TRBV9; d_call: -; cdr3_nt: TGTGCCAGCAGCGAGAGGGGGACGGCTGGTAATGAAAAACTGTTTTTT; cdr3_aa: CASSERGTAGNEKLFF
clone_size: few; j_call: TRBJ2-5; cdr3_length: 14; v_call: TRBV24-1; d_call: TRBD2; cdr3_nt: TGTGCCACCAGTGACCCTAGACCGGGGGGGGACCAGTACTTC; cdr3_aa: CATSDPRPGGDQYF
clone_size: many; j_call: TRBJ2-1; cdr3_length: 16; v_call: TRBV28; d_call: -; cdr3_nt: TGTGCCAGCAGTCTAACCGGCGTGAGCTCCTACAATGAGCAGTTCTTC; cdr3_aa: CASSLTGVSSYNEQFF
clone_size: many; j_call: TRBJ2-3; cdr3_length: 16; v_call: TRBV5-1; d_call: TRBD1; cdr3_nt: TGCGCCAGCAGCTTGGGACAGGGACAGGCCACAGATACGCAGTATTTT; cdr3_aa: CASSLGQGQATDTQYF
clone_size: many; j_call: TRBJ2-7; cdr3_length: 18; v_call: TRBV5-1; d_call: TRBD2; cdr3_nt: TGCGCCAGCAGCTTGTCCAACATAGGGCGGGAGATATCCTACGAGCAGTACTTC; cdr3_aa: CASSLSNIGREISYEQYF
clone_size: few; j_call: TRBJ1-6; cdr3_length: 15; v_call: TRBV9; d_call: TRBD1; cdr3_nt: TGTGCCAGCAGCGTAGAGCAGGGGGGTAATTCACCCCTCCACTTT; cdr3_aa: CASSVEQGGNSPLHF
clone_size: few; j_call: TRBJ1-1; cdr3_length: 11; v_call: TRBV6-1; d_call: -; cdr3_nt: TGTGCCAGCGCGGGGGTCACTGAAGCTTTCTTT; cdr3_aa: CASAGVTEAFF
clone_size: many; j_call: TRBJ2-7; cdr3_length: 16; v_call: TRBV6-1; d_call: -; cdr3_nt: TGTGCCACCCCGCGGACTAAGGCCCAGCGGATCTACGAGCAGTACTTC; cdr3_aa: CATPRTKAQRIYEQYF
clone_size: -; j_call: TRBJ1-5; cdr3_length: 15; v_call: TRBV5-5; d_call: TRBD1; cdr3_nt: TGTGCCAGCAGCCGAGGACAGGGAGAAAATCAGCCCCGGCATTTT; cdr3_aa: CASSRGQGENQPRHF
clone_size: few; j_call: TRBJ2-2; cdr3_length: 16; v_call: TRBV27; d_call: TRBD1; cdr3_nt: TGTGCCAGCAGTTTCCTTTTCGGGACAGAAGACGGGGAGCTGTTTTTT; cdr3_aa: CASSFLFGTEDGELFF
clone_size: -; j_call: TRBJ2-5; cdr3_length: 14; v_call: TRBV25-1; d_call: TRBD1; cdr3_nt: TGTGCCAGCAGTGATGCGACAGGGGTTGCTGAGTGGTACTTC; cdr3_aa: CASSDATGVAEWYF
clone_size: few; j_call: TRBJ1-2; cdr3_length: 15; v_call: TRBV6-1; d_call: TRBD1; cdr3_nt: TGTGCCAGCAGGTTGGGCTATGGGACAGCCTATGGCTACACCTTC; cdr3_aa: CASRLGYGTAYGYTF